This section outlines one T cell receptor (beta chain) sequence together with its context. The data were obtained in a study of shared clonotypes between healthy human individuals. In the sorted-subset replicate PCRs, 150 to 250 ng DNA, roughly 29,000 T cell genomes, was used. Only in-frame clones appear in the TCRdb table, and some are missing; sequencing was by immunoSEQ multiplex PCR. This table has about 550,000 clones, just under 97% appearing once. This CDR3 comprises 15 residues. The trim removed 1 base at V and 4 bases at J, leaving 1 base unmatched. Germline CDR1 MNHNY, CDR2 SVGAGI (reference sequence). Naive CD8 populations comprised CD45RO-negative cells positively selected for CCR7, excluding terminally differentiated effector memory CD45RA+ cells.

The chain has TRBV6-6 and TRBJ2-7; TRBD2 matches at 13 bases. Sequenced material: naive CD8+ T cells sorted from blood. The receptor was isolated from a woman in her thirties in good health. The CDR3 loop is CASSYWTSGSYEQYF. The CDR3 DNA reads TGTGCCAGCAGTTACTGGACTAGCGGGAGTTACGAGCAGTACTTC.